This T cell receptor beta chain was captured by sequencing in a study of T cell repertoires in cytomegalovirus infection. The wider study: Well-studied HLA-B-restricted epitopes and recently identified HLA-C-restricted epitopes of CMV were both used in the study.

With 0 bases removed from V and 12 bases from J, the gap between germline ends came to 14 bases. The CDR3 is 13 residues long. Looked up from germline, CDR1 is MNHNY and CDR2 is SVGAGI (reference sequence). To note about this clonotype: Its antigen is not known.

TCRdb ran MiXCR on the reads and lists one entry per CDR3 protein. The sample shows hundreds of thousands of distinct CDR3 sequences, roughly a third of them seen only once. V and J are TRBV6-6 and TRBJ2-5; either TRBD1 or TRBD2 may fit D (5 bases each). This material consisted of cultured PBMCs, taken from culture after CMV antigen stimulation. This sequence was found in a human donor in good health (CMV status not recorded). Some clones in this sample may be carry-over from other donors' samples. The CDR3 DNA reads TGTGCCAGCAGTTACTCATCGGGGCCGACGAAGTACTTC. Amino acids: CASSYSSGPTKYF.